The sequence of this TCR beta chain was determined in a study of T-cell reconstitution after alpha-beta-depleted transplantation in children. Preparation of the TCRbeta library used unique molecular identifiers. Via MiXCR, TCRdb re-called the PCR reads, giving one row per CDR3 protein. The sample records about 500,000 distinct CDR3 sequences, approximately 32% being singletons. Germline CDR1 and CDR2: MNHEY and SVGEGT. J lost 5 bases, V lost 5 bases, and 13 bases had no gene match. This CDR3 contains 16 residues. This clonotype was recorded a few times. The sample was PBMCs from the stem cell graft donor, taken from the stem cell graft. The rearrangement uses TRBV6-2 or TRBV6-3 and TRBJ2-5, with TRBD2 matching 8 bases. The receptor comes from a human donor who donated a stem cell graft to a child with aplastic anemia. CDR3 in DNA: TGTGCCAGCAGTCTCGGGGTGCAGCGGGAGCGGGAGACCCAGTACTTC. Protein product: CASSLGVQRERETQYF.